This is a list of T cell receptor beta chains from one sample in a study of cytomegalovirus exposure and HLA in healthy donors. Here immunoSEQ multiplex PCR was the method, and the copy in TCRdb shows in-frame clones only, minus some. The table lists tens of thousands of clones, 67% of them singletons. The material sequenced was PBMCs. Every receptor here comes from a woman aged 45-59 years in good health and CMV-seropositive. CDR3s include the opening cysteine and the closing phenylalanine or tryptophan. The D gene is left open where the match is weak. The size entry is marked missing in some rows and otherwise reads once, few, many or a size class.

CDR3nt: TGCGCCAGCAGTGAGCATATGGGGCCGGCAGTGAACACTGAAGCTTTCTTT
CDR3aa: CASSEHMGPAVNTEAFF
v_gene: TRBV10-2
j_gene: TRBJ1-1
abundance: NA
d_gene: NA

CDR3nt: TGTGCCAGCAGCGAAGTACAGGGGGCAGCTTCACCCCTCCACTTT
CDR3aa: CASSEVQGAASPLHF
v_gene: TRBV11-2
j_gene: TRBJ1-6
abundance: NA
d_gene: TRBD1

CDR3nt: TGTGCCACCCCAGGACAGGGGAGCACCGGGGAGCTGTTTTTT
CDR3aa: CATPGQGSTGELFF
v_gene: TRBV18
j_gene: TRBJ2-2
abundance: NA
d_gene: TRBD1

CDR3nt: TGTGCCAGCAGCCCCTTGAGGGACACCGGGGAGCTGTTTTTT
CDR3aa: CASSPLRDTGELFF
v_gene: TRBV11-2
j_gene: TRBJ2-2
abundance: NA
d_gene: NA

CDR3nt: TGTGCCAGCAGGGAGGTCACTGAAGCTTTCTTT
CDR3aa: CASREVTEAFF
v_gene: TRBV2
j_gene: TRBJ1-1
abundance: NA
d_gene: NA

CDR3nt: TGTGCCAGCTCACCGGGACTCGACAGGGGCTATGGCTACACCTTC
CDR3aa: CASSPGLDRGYGYTF
v_gene: TRBV18
j_gene: TRBJ1-2
abundance: NA
d_gene: TRBD1

CDR3nt: TGTGCCAGCACTCCCTTCGGTAATCAAGAGACCCAGTACTTC
CDR3aa: CASTPFGNQETQYF
v_gene: TRBV6-5
j_gene: TRBJ2-5
abundance: NA
d_gene: NA

CDR3nt: TGCGCCAGCAGCTTGATCCTGGGAGAAGAGCAGTTCTTC
CDR3aa: CASSLILGEEQFF
v_gene: TRBV5-1
j_gene: TRBJ2-1
abundance: NA
d_gene: NA

CDR3nt: TGTGCCAGCAGCGCAGGGACCGGGACAGTGAACACTGAAGCTTTCTTT
CDR3aa: CASSAGTGTVNTEAFF
v_gene: TRBV9
j_gene: TRBJ1-1
abundance: NA
d_gene: TRBD1

CDR3nt: TGCGCCAGCAGTCCCCAGTACCAAGAGACCCAGTACTTC
CDR3aa: CASSPQYQETQYF
v_gene: TRBV10-2
j_gene: TRBJ2-5
abundance: NA
d_gene: NA

CDR3nt: TGTGCCAGCAGGTTACAGACGAACACCGGGGAGCTGTTTTTT
CDR3aa: CASRLQTNTGELFF
v_gene: TRBV2
j_gene: TRBJ2-2
abundance: NA
d_gene: NA

CDR3nt: TGCGCCAGCAGCTCGATTACTAGCAGTTCCTACAATGAGCAGTTCTTC
CDR3aa: CASSSITSSSYNEQFF
v_gene: TRBV5-1
j_gene: TRBJ2-1
abundance: NA
d_gene: NA

CDR3nt: TGTGCCAGCAGTGAAGACTGGGGGGGGGATGAAAAACTGTTTTTT
CDR3aa: CASSEDWGGDEKLFF
v_gene: TRBV6-1
j_gene: TRBJ1-4
abundance: NA
d_gene: NA

CDR3nt: TGTGCCAGCATCTCGGGACAGCCGGGACAGGGGGCCAATGGCTACACCTTC
CDR3aa: CASISGQPGQGANGYTF
v_gene: TRBV7-9
j_gene: TRBJ1-2
abundance: NA
d_gene: TRBD1

CDR3nt: TGTGCCAGCAGTTCAGGGCTGGGAAATCAGCCCCAGCATTTT
CDR3aa: CASSSGLGNQPQHF
v_gene: TRBV28
j_gene: TRBJ1-5
abundance: few
d_gene: NA

CDR3nt: TGTGCCAGCAGCGACATCACAGGGATGAACACTGAAGCTTTCTTT
CDR3aa: CASSDITGMNTEAFF
v_gene: TRBV9
j_gene: TRBJ1-1
abundance: NA
d_gene: NA

CDR3nt: TGTGCCAGCAGCTTCGAGGGACAGGGCTACACCTTC
CDR3aa: CASSFEGQGYTF
v_gene: TRBV7-9
j_gene: TRBJ1-2
abundance: few
d_gene: TRBD1

CDR3nt: TGTGCCACCGGGACAGGGGGCGACGAGACCCAGTACTTC
CDR3aa: CATGTGGDETQYF
v_gene: TRBV10-3
j_gene: TRBJ2-5
abundance: NA
d_gene: TRBD1

CDR3nt: TGTGCTAGCAGCTTACGGGGGTCGGAGACCCAGTACTTC
CDR3aa: CASSLRGSETQYF
v_gene: TRBV7-7
j_gene: TRBJ2-5
abundance: NA
d_gene: NA

CDR3nt: TGCGCCAGCAGCCAAGACCGCGGAAGGCCTCAACGGACCGGGGAGCTGTTTTTT
CDR3aa: CASSQDRGRPQRTGELFF
v_gene: TRBV4-1
j_gene: TRBJ2-2
abundance: NA
d_gene: NA

CDR3nt: TGTGCCAGCAGCTTAAGACTCGGAAACACCATATATTTT
CDR3aa: CASSLRLGNTIYF
v_gene: TRBV7-9
j_gene: TRBJ1-3
abundance: NA
d_gene: NA

CDR3nt: TGTGCCAGCAGCTGGAGCAGGGGGTTTATGAGCTATGGCTACACCTTC
CDR3aa: CASSWSRGFMSYGYTF
v_gene: TRBV5-6
j_gene: TRBJ1-2
abundance: NA
d_gene: TRBD1

CDR3nt: TGTGCCAGCAGCGCCAGACAGGCGAACACTGAAGCTTTCTTT
CDR3aa: CASSARQANTEAFF
v_gene: TRBV9
j_gene: TRBJ1-1
abundance: NA
d_gene: NA

CDR3nt: TGCGCCAGCAGCCTCACTTCCGGGACAGTCGACGAAAAACTGTTTTTT
CDR3aa: CASSLTSGTVDEKLFF
v_gene: TRBV4-1
j_gene: TRBJ1-4
abundance: few
d_gene: TRBD1

CDR3nt: TGCGCCAGCAGCCCCCAGGGGATTATGAACACCGGGGAGCTGTTTTTT
CDR3aa: CASSPQGIMNTGELFF
v_gene: TRBV5-1
j_gene: TRBJ2-2
abundance: once
d_gene: NA

CDR3nt: TGTGCCAGCAGTCCCCCACCCTTTACCGGGAGCACAGATACGCAGTATTTT
CDR3aa: CASSPPPFTGSTDTQYF
v_gene: TRBV27
j_gene: TRBJ2-3
abundance: once
d_gene: NA

CDR3nt: TGCAGTGCTACTCCGGGAACCGAGCAGTACTTC
CDR3aa: CSATPGTEQYF
v_gene: TRBV20-1
j_gene: TRBJ2-7
abundance: NA
d_gene: NA

CDR3nt: TGCGCCAGCAGCTTGGCCGCTAGCGGGGGTAGCACAGATACGCAGTATTTT
CDR3aa: CASSLAASGGSTDTQYF
v_gene: TRBV5-1
j_gene: TRBJ2-3
abundance: NA
d_gene: TRBD2

CDR3nt: TGCGCCAGCAGCCAGGCCTCGACCACAGGGGATGATAATTCACCCCTCCACTTT
CDR3aa: CASSQASTTGDDNSPLHF
v_gene: TRBV4-1
j_gene: TRBJ1-6
abundance: NA
d_gene: TRBD1

CDR3nt: TGTGCCAGCAGCCGGGACACCGGGGAGCTGTTTTTT
CDR3aa: CASSRDTGELFF
v_gene: TRBV7-8
j_gene: TRBJ2-2
abundance: NA
d_gene: NA

CDR3nt: TGTGCCACCAGCAGATATAGCAATCAGCCCCAGCATTTT
CDR3aa: CATSRYSNQPQHF
v_gene: TRBV15
j_gene: TRBJ1-5
abundance: few
d_gene: NA

CDR3nt: TGTGCCAGCAGCCCCGGGACTAGCTTTTCCGGGGAGCTGTTTTTT
CDR3aa: CASSPGTSFSGELFF
v_gene: TRBV7-3
j_gene: TRBJ2-2
abundance: NA
d_gene: TRBD2

CDR3nt: TGCGCCAGCAGCATCGAGTACAGGGGTGGCTACACCTTC
CDR3aa: CASSIEYRGGYTF
v_gene: TRBV5-1
j_gene: TRBJ1-2
abundance: NA
d_gene: TRBD1

CDR3nt: TGCGCCAGCAGCCAAGATAAGAGGGTCGATGGAGGCACTGAAGCTTTCTTT
CDR3aa: CASSQDKRVDGGTEAFF
v_gene: TRBV4-1
j_gene: TRBJ1-1
abundance: NA
d_gene: NA

CDR3nt: TGTGCCAGCAGTAGTCAGGGAATGGCCTACGAGCAGTACTTC
CDR3aa: CASSSQGMAYEQYF
v_gene: TRBV6-5
j_gene: TRBJ2-7
abundance: NA
d_gene: NA

CDR3nt: TGCGCCAGCAGCTTGGAACTTGTGGGGGGAGAGACCCAGTACTTC
CDR3aa: CASSLELVGGETQYF
v_gene: TRBV5-1
j_gene: TRBJ2-5
abundance: NA
d_gene: NA

CDR3nt: TGTTCCAGCCAGCAGCTTAGGGAGGGGGGGGCACTAGAGCAGTTCTTC
CDR3aa: CSSQQLREGGALEQFF
v_gene: TRBV7-9
j_gene: TRBJ2-1
abundance: NA
d_gene: NA

CDR3nt: TGTGCCAGCAGCAAGGAACAGGACGCTAACTATGGCTACATCTTC
CDR3aa: CASSKEQDANYGYIF
v_gene: TRBV6-1
j_gene: TRBJ1-2
abundance: NA
d_gene: NA

CDR3nt: TGTGCCAGTAGTATGTACGGGGGACAGAATGAGCAGTTCTTC
CDR3aa: CASSMYGGQNEQFF
v_gene: TRBV19
j_gene: TRBJ2-1
abundance: NA
d_gene: NA

CDR3nt: TGTGCCAGTAGTGTGATGTTAACCAGGGCGTACAATGAGCAGTTCTTC
CDR3aa: CASSVMLTRAYNEQFF
v_gene: TRBV19
j_gene: TRBJ2-1
abundance: NA
d_gene: NA

CDR3nt: TGTGCCAGCTCACCCGGAAATCTCAGGGACACTGAAGCTTTCTTT
CDR3aa: CASSPGNLRDTEAFF
v_gene: TRBV18
j_gene: TRBJ1-1
abundance: NA
d_gene: NA

CDR3nt: TGTGCCAGCAGTACGGACAGGGGGGGTTATGGCTACACCTTC
CDR3aa: CASSTDRGGYGYTF
v_gene: TRBV27
j_gene: TRBJ1-2
abundance: NA
d_gene: TRBD1